The present T cell receptor beta chain was sequenced within a study of blood T cell repertoires in COVID-19. Study-wide background: Sites across the United States, Italy and Spain contributed samples from acute and convalescent COVID-19. T cells, B-cell-depleted T cells, or PBMCs supplied cDNA or gDNA.

Method: immunoSEQ multiplex PCR; TCRdb's copy keeps in-frame clones and lacks some. The sample consists of over 50,000 clones, 60% to 80% of them appearing once. The J segment lost 4 bases and the V segment lost 3 bases, leaving 4 bases of the junction unmatched. The CDR3 consists of 15 residues. The germline V gene has CDR1 SGHTA and CDR2 FQGTGA. This clonotype originated in a man older than 75 with active or convalescent COVID-19. This chain connects TRBV7-3 to TRBJ2-1, with TRBD2 matching 9 bases. Sequencing was performed on peripheral blood. The CDR3 is CASSFGSGGYNEQFF. DNA of the CDR3: TGTGCCAGCAGCTTCGGAAGCGGGGGGTACAATGAGCAGTTCTTC.